These T cell receptor beta chains were read from a single sample in a study of T cell responses to AZD1222 COVID-19 vaccine. Some clones are missing from TCRdb's copy, which holds only in-frame ones; the method was immunoSEQ multiplex PCR. This sample carries roughly 140,000 clones, around 83% of them seen once, and the ten largest clones take about 4%. The sequencing used peripheral blood, collected on day 0 of MenACWY control vaccination. These receptors came from an adult in good health. The CDR3 runs from the conserved cysteine through the conserved F or W. Each record gives: V gene, J gene, CDR3 protein.

TRBV11-3	TRBJ2-3	CASSYGLAGRSDTQYF
TRBV19	TRBJ2-6	CASSMDRFSGANVLTF
TRBV27	TRBJ2-2	CASSLDRAGGELFF
TRBV5-5	TRBJ2-3	CASSPGLAGGEDTQYF
TRBV7-8	TRBJ1-5	CASSPMGALQPQHF
TRBV19	TRBJ2-2	CASSIGHTAPNTGELFF
TRBV28	TRBJ2-2	CASSQSLEVRGTGELFF
TRBV24-1	TRBJ1-2	CATSVAGVGYTF
TRBV11-2	TRBJ1-2	CASSFGRGGNYGYTF
TRBV5-6	TRBJ1-2	CASSLWGGDGYTF
TRBV5-1	TRBJ1-6	CASSPGTESYSPLHF
TRBV6-5	TRBJ1-2	CASSYSGGFDYGYTF
TRBV11-2	TRBJ2-1	CASSLEGLAYNEQFF
TRBV28	TRBJ1-5	CASRTATGSNQPQHF
TRBV12-3/TRBV12-4	TRBJ1-1	CASSFLVNTEAFF
TRBV27	TRBJ2-7	CASSFGQPYEQYF
TRBV11-2	TRBJ2-7	CASSLDRYEQYF
TRBV2	TRBJ1-2	CASSERGGAGYGYTF
TRBV3-1/TRBV3-2	TRBJ1-1	CASSRLDAEDEAFF
TRBV6-5	TRBJ1-2	CASSQREYYGYTF
TRBV3-1/TRBV3-2	TRBJ2-5	CASSSATSGETQYF
TRBV19	TRBJ1-4	CASSMGGLEKLFF
TRBV19	TRBJ2-1	CASSKGASWDEQFF
TRBV3-1/TRBV3-2	TRBJ1-5	CASSQLRSNQPQHF
TRBV5-4	TRBJ2-4	CASSLEVRGERNIQYF
TRBV18	TRBJ2-3	CASSQDRSTDTQYF
TRBV7-6	TRBJ2-2	CASSLGPAGGSHTGELFF
TRBV4-1	TRBJ1-6	CASSQETGQGGAPLHF
TRBV7-6	TRBJ2-1	CASSLIGDYNEQFF
TRBV15	TRBJ2-5	CATSRGWGETQYF
TRBV7-9	TRBJ1-5	CASSRSSGNQPQHF
TRBV7-6	TRBJ2-1	CASSPYNEQFF
TRBV3-1/TRBV3-2	TRBJ2-2	CASSQGGNTGELFF
TRBV10-3	TRBJ2-2	CANRQGTDTGELFF
TRBV15	TRBJ1-1	CATSVDFGVSEAFF
TRBV5-1	TRBJ2-7	CASSPGQETYEQYF
TRBV6-6	TRBJ1-4	CASSLNKQGATNEKLFF
TRBV7-2	TRBJ2-3	CASSLRVAGVTDTQYF
TRBV27	TRBJ2-1	CASSLRLAGGSPYNEQFF
TRBV19	TRBJ1-2	CASSIAGVGYTF
TRBV3-1/TRBV3-2	TRBJ2-1	CASSQDLIAGGEQFF
TRBV7-9	TRBJ2-2	CASSLSPGQVFAGELFF
TRBV18	TRBJ1-1	CASSPGQETNTEAFF
TRBV18	TRBJ1-1	CASSPGRGLGTEAFF
TRBV6-5	TRBJ1-3	CASSYSGGAGGNTIYF
TRBV11-3	TRBJ2-3	CASSLSYRNTQYF
TRBV5-1	TRBJ1-2	CASSWTGLDYGYTF
TRBV10-3	TRBJ2-3	CAISEGGQRTDTQYF
TRBV11-2	TRBJ1-1	CASSPHGDTEAFF
TRBV7-9	TRBJ2-7	CASSLRTGGPPYEQYF
TRBV18	TRBJ2-3	CASSAAGSTDTQYF
TRBV4-2	TRBJ2-1	CASSQVFRDRLDNEQFF
TRBV5-6	TRBJ2-2	CASSFPTGNTGELFF